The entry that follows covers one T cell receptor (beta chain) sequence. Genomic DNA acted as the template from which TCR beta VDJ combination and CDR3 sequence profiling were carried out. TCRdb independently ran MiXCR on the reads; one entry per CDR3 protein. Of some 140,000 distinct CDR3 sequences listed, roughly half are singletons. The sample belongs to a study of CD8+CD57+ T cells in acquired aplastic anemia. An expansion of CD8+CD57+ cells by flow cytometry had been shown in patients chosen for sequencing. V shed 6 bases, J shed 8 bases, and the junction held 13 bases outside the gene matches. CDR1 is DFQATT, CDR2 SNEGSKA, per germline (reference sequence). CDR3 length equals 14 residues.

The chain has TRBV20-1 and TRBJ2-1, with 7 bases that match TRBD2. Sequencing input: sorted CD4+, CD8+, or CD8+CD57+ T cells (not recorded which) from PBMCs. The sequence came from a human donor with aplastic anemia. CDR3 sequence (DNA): TGCAGTGCAACAACTAGCGCCCTTATTCATGAGCAGTTCTTC. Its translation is CSATTSALIHEQFF.